This TCR beta chain was captured in a study of blood T cell repertoires in COVID-19. The wider study: PBMCs, B-cell-depleted T cells, or T cells provided the cDNA or gDNA that made up the material.

Method: immunoSEQ multiplex PCR; TCRdb's copy keeps in-frame clones and lacks some. The sample records a few hundred thousand clones, 88% being singletons. A single count supports this clone. CDR3 length equals 15 residues. V lost 3 bases, J lost 2 bases, and 0 bases stayed unmatched. CDR1 is LGHDT, CDR2 YNNKEL, per germline (reference sequence). The study recruited exposed participants who had met a COVID-19 case within 2 weeks before entry. This sequence joins TRBV3-1 (or the pseudogene TRBV3-2) and TRBJ2-5, with TRBD2 identical over 13 bases. The source is a woman in her twenties or thirties who had been exposed to COVID-19. The specimen was PBMCs or T cells enriched from blood (not recorded which). The CDR3 region has the DNA TGTGCCAGCAGCCAGGGACTAGCGGGGCAAGAGACCCAGTACTTC. This translates into CASSQGLAGQETQYF.